This T cell receptor (beta chain) was sequenced during a study of cytomegalovirus exposure and HLA in healthy donors. Profiling relied on immunoSEQ multiplex PCR, and the TCRdb table lists in-frame clones only, not all of them. The sample has around 190,000 clones; more than 75% are singletons. Trimming cost V 4 bases and J 4 bases, with 13 bases left between them. The V gene's germline CDR1 is LNHDA and CDR2 SQIVND (reference sequence). CDR3 length: 14 residues. Comment on this clone: Its antigen is as yet unknown.

Points from the study as a whole: A few of the chains that were CMV-associated were confirmed in vitro to be specific for CMV antigens.

Sequencing input: PBMCs. The genes are TRBV19 and TRBJ1-2, with a weak D call TRBD1 (6 bases). This TCR was sampled from a man younger than 40 in good health and CMV-seropositive. The CDR3 DNA sequence: TGTGCCAGTAGTACCTCGACAGGCGTCTATGGCTACACCTTC. This codes for CASSTSTGVYGYTF.